The clone carrying this TCR beta chain was detected only once. Only in-frame clones appear in the TCRdb table, and some are missing; sequencing was by immunoSEQ multiplex PCR. The sample has 65,000 to 85,000 clones, around 96% seen once. This specimen comes from a study of technical replicates of blood from a few donors. The CDR3 loop spans 15 amino acids. The V gene lost 5 bases and the J gene lost 0 bases, with 13 bases spanning the gap. Germline loops: CDR1 SGHRS, CDR2 YFSETQ. J is TRBJ2-3 and V is TRBV5-1; a possible D gene is TRBD2 (5 bases). This clonotype was obtained from a human donor in good health. Sequencing was carried out using T cells isolated from PBMCs. The chain's CDR3 is CASREAWTSTDTQYF. The CDR3 DNA reads TGCGCCAGCAGGGAGGCGTGGACTAGCACAGATACGCAGTATTTT. Based on the CDR3 plus reference TRBV5-1 and TRBJ2-3, the full variable domain is KAGVTQTPRYLIKTRGQQVTLSCSPISGHRSVSWYQQTPGQGLQFLFEYFSETQRNKGNFPGRFSGRQFSNSRSEMNVSTLELGDSALYLCASREAWTSTDTQYFGPGTRLTVL.